These T cell receptor beta chains were read from a single sample in a study of T cells after posttransplantation cyclophosphamide. Produced via immunoSEQ multiplex PCR; TCRdb's table is partial and in-frame only. The sample lists about 10,000 clones, roughly 80% occurring once. Specimen: PBMCs, collected roughly 1,900 days after a stem cell transplant with posttransplant cyclophosphamide. These receptors originate from a female patient aged 40 to 50 who received an allogeneic stem cell transplant from a related donor, was CMV-positive, and had no GVHD. Part of the T cells may come from the graft donor. Each CDR3 is given with its conserved first and last residue. Fields, in order: J gene, D gene, V gene, clone size, CDR3 protein, CDR3 DNA. A D gene is named only where the DNA matches it firmly. For some rows the clone size is stated as once, few or many, or as a class when expanded; others skip it.

>TRBJ1-5|NA|TRBV19|NA
CASSPFEGASGQPQHF
TGTGCCAGTAGTCCCTTTGAGGGAGCAAGTGGTCAGCCCCAGCATTTT
>TRBJ1-3|TRBD1|TRBV6-6|NA
CASSTYRGYGNTIYF
TGTGCCAGCAGTACTTACAGGGGGTACGGAAACACCATATATTTT
>TRBJ1-2|NA|TRBV6-5|NA
CASSYLTGMRYGYTF
TGTGCCAGCAGTTATTTGACAGGAATGCGTTATGGCTACACCTTC
>TRBJ1-2|TRBD1|TRBV5-1|NA
CASSLGGVLTSGYTF
TGCGCCAGCAGCTTAGGGGGCGTATTAACGAGTGGCTACACCTTC
>TRBJ2-1|TRBD2|TRBV7-6|NA
CASSLGWTSGGPFGNEQFF
TGTGCCAGCAGCTTAGGTTGGACTAGCGGGGGGCCCTTTGGTAATGAGCAGTTCTTC
>TRBJ2-1|NA|TRBV29-1|once
CSVEGGVAGPLDEQFF
TGCAGCGTGGAAGGGGGGGTGGCAGGGCCCTTGGATGAGCAGTTCTTC
>TRBJ2-7|NA|TRBV28|NA
CASSRGRQYF
TGTGCCAGCAGCCGGGGGAGGCAGTACTTC
>TRBJ2-1|TRBD2|TRBV4-2|NA
CASSRYPLAGAHYNEQFF
TGTGCCAGCAGCCGCTACCCCCTAGCGGGGGCCCATTACAATGAGCAGTTCTTC
>TRBJ1-1|TRBD1|TRBV5-1|NA
CASSPGDRTTEAFF
TGCGCCAGCAGTCCCGGGGACAGGACCACTGAAGCTTTCTTT
>TRBJ1-5|TRBD1|TRBV4-2|NA
CASSPWGTGVPQPQHF
TGTGCCAGCAGCCCCTGGGGGACAGGGGTACCTCAGCCCCAGCATTTT
>TRBJ2-7|TRBD2|TRBV7-6|NA
CASSLDSGGSSYEQYF
TGTGCCAGCAGCTTAGATAGCGGGGGGAGCTCCTACGAGCAGTACTTC
>TRBJ2-2|TRBD2|TRBV4-1|NA
CASSPFGLAGGQNTGELFF
TGCGCCAGCAGCCCCTTTGGGCTAGCGGGGGGACAGAACACCGGGGAGCTGTTTTTT
>TRBJ1-1|NA|TRBV9|once
CASSVVAGMNTEAFF
TGTGCCAGCAGCGTCGTGGCGGGGATGAACACTGAAGCTTTCTTT
>TRBJ2-6|NA|TRBV5-6|once
CASSAIRQAGTNVLTF
TGTGCCAGCAGCGCAATTAGGCAAGCCGGGACCAACGTCCTGACTTTC
>TRBJ2-5|NA|TRBV7-9|NA
CASSLMDRKETQYF
TGTGCCAGCAGCTTAATGGACAGAAAAGAGACCCAGTACTTC
>TRBJ2-7|TRBD2|TRBV7-8|few
CASSLGAGMTSGGYTYEQYF
TGTGCCAGCAGCTTAGGAGCGGGCATGACTAGCGGGGGGTACACCTACGAGCAGTACTTC
>TRBJ2-5|NA|TRBV7-3|NA
CARDQGIGELQETQYF
TGTGCCAGAGACCAGGGGATCGGGGAACTCCAAGAGACCCAGTACTTC
>TRBJ1-6|TRBD1|TRBV10-3|NA
CAISTGEYSPLHF
TGTGCCATCAGCACAGGGGAGTATTCACCCCTCCACTTT
>TRBJ2-3|TRBD1|TRBV10-3|NA
CAIGAGQGSRTDTQYF
TGTGCCATAGGCGCCGGACAGGGGTCACGCACAGATACGCAGTATTTT
>TRBJ1-2|TRBD1|TRBV5-1|NA
CASSLEGQGGYTF
TGCGCCAGCAGCTTGGAGGGACAGGGTGGCTACACCTTC
>TRBJ1-5|NA|TRBV10-3|few
CAISEGAGQPQHF
TGTGCCATCAGTGAGGGGGCGGGACAGCCCCAGCATTTT
>TRBJ1-1|NA|TRBV6-1|few
CASSPAVRGTEAFF
TGTGCCAGCAGCCCTGCGGTCAGGGGCACTGAAGCTTTCTTT
>TRBJ2-5|TRBD2|TRBV4-2|NA
CASSQDPGTGGQETQYF
TGTGCCAGCAGCCAAGATCCCGGGACGGGGGGCCAAGAGACCCAGTACTTC
>TRBJ1-3|NA|TRBV2|few
CASTGDTYSGNTIYF
TGTGCCAGCACCGGGGACACCTACTCTGGAAACACCATATATTTT
>TRBJ2-3|NA|TRBV6-6|NA
CASSSPSGLPPDTQYF
TGTGCCAGCAGTTCCCCGTCGGGACTCCCGCCAGATACGCAGTATTTT
>TRBJ1-6|NA|TRBV11-2|NA
CASSLGQGRGSPLHF
TGTGCCAGCAGCTTAGGGCAGGGGCGCGGATCACCCCTCCACTTT
>TRBJ2-7|TRBD1|TRBV7-9|NA
CASSLFAGTVDHEQYF
TGTGCCAGCAGCTTATTTGCCGGGACAGTTGACCACGAGCAGTACTTC
>TRBJ2-1|NA|TRBV27|NA
CASSWGQNNEQFF
TGTGCCAGCAGTTGGGGACAAAACAATGAGCAGTTCTTC
>TRBJ2-3|NA|TRBV18|few
CASASQDTQYF
TGTGCCAGCGCCTCCCAGGATACGCAGTATTTT
>TRBJ2-1|NA|TRBV11-3|NA
CASSLGNRGYNEQFF
TGTGCCAGCAGCTTAGGAAACCGAGGTTACAATGAGCAGTTCTTC
>TRBJ2-3|NA|TRBV19|NA
CASTGTLTGDTQYF
TGTGCCAGTACCGGGACTCTCACCGGAGATACGCAGTATTTT
>TRBJ1-2|NA|TRBV10-3|NA
CAISVTKNGDYGYTF
TGTGCCATCAGTGTTACAAAGAACGGGGACTATGGCTACACCTTC
>TRBJ1-2|NA|TRBV25-1|NA
CASSEYKHARPPACYTF
TGTGCCAGCAGTGAATATAAGCACGCCAGGCCACCCGCGTGCTACACCTTC
>TRBJ2-6|TRBD1|TRBV6-4|NA
CASSDQRDRVVGANVLTF
TGTGCCAGCAGTGACCAACGGGACAGGGTGGTTGGGGCCAACGTCCTGACTTTC
>TRBJ2-3|NA|TRBV7-8|NA
CASSLDPGLTDTQYF
TGTGCCAGCAGCTTAGACCCGGGACTCACAGATACGCAGTATTTT
>TRBJ2-1|NA|TRBV5-1|NA
CASSLDGSSYNEQFF
TGCGCCAGCAGCCTGGACGGGAGCTCCTACAATGAGCAGTTCTTC
>TRBJ2-7|NA|TRBV5-6|NA
CASSLRGTYEQYF
TGTGCCAGCAGCTTAAGGGGCACCTACGAGCAGTACTTC
>TRBJ2-7|TRBD1|TRBV7-2|NA
CASSPLGQGWYEQYF
TGTGCCAGCAGCCCCCTCGGACAGGGTTGGTACGAGCAGTACTTC
>TRBJ2-3|NA|TRBV10-3|NA
CAISGSVTSMITDTQYF
TGTGCCATCAGTGGCTCCGTCACGAGTATGATCACAGATACGCAGTATTTT
>TRBJ1-6|TRBD1|TRBV7-3|NA
CASSFTGGNSPLHF
TGTGCCAGCAGCTTTACAGGGGGTAATTCACCCCTCCACTTT
>TRBJ2-7|NA|TRBV6-5|NA
CATAASYEQYF
TGTGCCACCGCGGCCTCCTACGAGCAGTACTTC
>TRBJ2-2|NA|TRBV4-1|NA
CASSQTDTGELFF
TGCGCCAGCAGCCAGACAGACACCGGGGAGCTGTTTTTT
>TRBJ2-3|TRBD2|TRBV6-1|NA
CASSALGWGGSTDTQYF
TGTGCCAGCAGTGCCCTCGGGTGGGGGGGGAGCACAGATACGCAGTATTTT
>TRBJ2-7|NA|TRBV5-1|NA
CASSFQGSSSYEQYF
TGCGCCAGCAGCTTTCAGGGATCATCGTCCTACGAGCAGTACTTC
>TRBJ2-7|NA|TRBV5-1|NA
CASSFPTGESSYEQYF
TGCGCCAGCAGCTTTCCGACAGGAGAGAGCTCCTACGAGCAGTACTTC
>TRBJ2-3|TRBD2|TRBV4-1|NA
CASSQDRLAGGQTDTQYF
TGCGCCAGCAGCCAAGATAGACTAGCGGGGGGGCAAACAGATACGCAGTATTTT
>TRBJ2-3|NA|TRBV5-1|NA
CASSPGGHPTDTQYF
TGCGCCAGCAGCCCCGGGGGGCATCCCACAGATACGCAGTATTTT
>TRBJ2-7|TRBD1|TRBV5-1|NA
CASSFTGGSPYEQYF
TGCGCCAGCAGCTTCACAGGGGGATCTCCCTACGAGCAGTACTTC